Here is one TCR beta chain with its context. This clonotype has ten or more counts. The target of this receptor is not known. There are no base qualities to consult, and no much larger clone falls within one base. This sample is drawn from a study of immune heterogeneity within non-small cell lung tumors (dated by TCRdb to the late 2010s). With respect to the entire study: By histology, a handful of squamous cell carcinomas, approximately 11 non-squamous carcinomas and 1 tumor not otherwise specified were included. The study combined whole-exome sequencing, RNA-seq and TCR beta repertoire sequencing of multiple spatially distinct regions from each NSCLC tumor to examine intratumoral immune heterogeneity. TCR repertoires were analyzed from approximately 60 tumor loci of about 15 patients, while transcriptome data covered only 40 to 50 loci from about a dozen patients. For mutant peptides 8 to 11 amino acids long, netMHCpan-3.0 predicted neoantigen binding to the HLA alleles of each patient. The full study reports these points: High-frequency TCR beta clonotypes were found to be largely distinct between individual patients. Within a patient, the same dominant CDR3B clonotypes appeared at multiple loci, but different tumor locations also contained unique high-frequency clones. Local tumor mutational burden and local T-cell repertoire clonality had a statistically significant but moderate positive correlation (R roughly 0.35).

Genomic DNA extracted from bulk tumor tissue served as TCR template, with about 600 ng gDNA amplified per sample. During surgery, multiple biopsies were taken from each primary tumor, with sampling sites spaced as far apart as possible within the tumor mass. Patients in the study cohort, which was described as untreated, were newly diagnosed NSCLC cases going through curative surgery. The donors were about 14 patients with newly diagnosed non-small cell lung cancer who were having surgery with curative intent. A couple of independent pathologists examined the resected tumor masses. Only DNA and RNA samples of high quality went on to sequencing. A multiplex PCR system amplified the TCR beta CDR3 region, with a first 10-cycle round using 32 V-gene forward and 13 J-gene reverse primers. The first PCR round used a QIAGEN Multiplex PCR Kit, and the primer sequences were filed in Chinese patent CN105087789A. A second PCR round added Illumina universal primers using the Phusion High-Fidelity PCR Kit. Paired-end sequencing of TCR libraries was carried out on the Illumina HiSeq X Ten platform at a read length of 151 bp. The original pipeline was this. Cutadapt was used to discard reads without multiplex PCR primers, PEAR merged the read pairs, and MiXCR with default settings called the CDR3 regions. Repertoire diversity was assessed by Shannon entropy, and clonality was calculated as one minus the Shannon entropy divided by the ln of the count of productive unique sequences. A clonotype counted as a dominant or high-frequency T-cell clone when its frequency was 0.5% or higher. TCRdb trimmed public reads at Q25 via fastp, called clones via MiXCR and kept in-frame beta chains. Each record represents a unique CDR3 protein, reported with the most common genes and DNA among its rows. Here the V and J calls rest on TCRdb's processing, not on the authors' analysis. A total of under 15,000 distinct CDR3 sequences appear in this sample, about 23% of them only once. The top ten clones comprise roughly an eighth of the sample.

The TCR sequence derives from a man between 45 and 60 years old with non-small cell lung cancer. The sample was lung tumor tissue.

The DNA is TGCAGCGCGACGGGCACCAGCTCCTACAATGAGCAGTTCTTC. This gives the protein CSATGTSSYNEQFF. The receptor chain draws on TRBV29-1 and TRBJ2-1; the D gene cannot be resolved reliably. Looking up the germline V gene yields CDR1 SQVTM and CDR2 ANQGSEA. The CDR3 runs 14 amino acids, cysteine and phenylalanine included. The entry retains the CDR3 DNA only, 42 bases that are in frame from base 1. V gives up 7 bases and J gives up 0 bases, and the segment between their germline ends measures 13 bases.